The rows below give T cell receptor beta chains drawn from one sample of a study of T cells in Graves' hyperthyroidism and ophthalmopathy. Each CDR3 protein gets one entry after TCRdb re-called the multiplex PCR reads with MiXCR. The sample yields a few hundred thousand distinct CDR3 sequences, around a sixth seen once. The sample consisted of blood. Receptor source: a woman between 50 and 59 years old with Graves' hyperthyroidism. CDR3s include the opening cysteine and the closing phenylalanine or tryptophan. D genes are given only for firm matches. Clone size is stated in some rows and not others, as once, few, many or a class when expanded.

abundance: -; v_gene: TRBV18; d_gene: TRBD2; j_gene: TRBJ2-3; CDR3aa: CASSPRSGRAPDTQYF; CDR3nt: TGTGCCAGCTCACCACGGAGCGGGAGGGCCCCAGATACGCAGTATTTT
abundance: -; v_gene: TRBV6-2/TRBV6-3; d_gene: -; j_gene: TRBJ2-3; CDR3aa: CTSSPRGDTQYF; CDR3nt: TGTACCAGCAGTCCGAGGGGAGATACGCAGTATTTT
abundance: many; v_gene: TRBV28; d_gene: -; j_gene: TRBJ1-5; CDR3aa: CASSRSNQPQHF; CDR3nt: TGTGCCAGCAGTCGATCCAATCAGCCCCAGCATTTT
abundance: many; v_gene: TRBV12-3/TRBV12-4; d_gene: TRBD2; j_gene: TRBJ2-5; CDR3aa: CASSPAGTIETQYF; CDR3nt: TGTGCCAGCAGCCCCGCCGGGACTATAGAGACCCAGTACTTC
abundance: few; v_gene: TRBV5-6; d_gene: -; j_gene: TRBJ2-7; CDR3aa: CASSFYWGRYEQYF; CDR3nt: TGTGCCAGCAGCTTCTATTGGGGTCGGTACGAGCAGTACTTC
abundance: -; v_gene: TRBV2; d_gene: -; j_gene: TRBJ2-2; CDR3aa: CASSTTGVTGELFF; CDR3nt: TGTGCCAGCAGTACGACAGGCGTCACCGGGGAGCTGTTTTTT
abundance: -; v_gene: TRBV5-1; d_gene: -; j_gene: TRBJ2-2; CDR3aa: CASSLVWDTGELFF; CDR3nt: TGCGCCAGCAGCTTGGTATGGGACACCGGGGAGCTGTTTTTT
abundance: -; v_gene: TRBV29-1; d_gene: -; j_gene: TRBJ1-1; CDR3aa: CSVEGQLVAEAFF; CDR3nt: TGCAGCGTTGAAGGACAGTTAGTAGCTGAAGCTTTCTTT
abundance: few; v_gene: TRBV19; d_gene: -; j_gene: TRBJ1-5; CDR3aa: CASSIGSGNQPQHF; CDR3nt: TGTGCCAGTAGTATAGGGTCGGGTAATCAGCCCCAGCATTTT
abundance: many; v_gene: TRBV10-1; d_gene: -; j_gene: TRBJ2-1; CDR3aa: CASSESPRVDEQFF; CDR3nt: TGCGCCAGCAGTGAGTCACCAAGGGTCGATGAGCAGTTCTTC
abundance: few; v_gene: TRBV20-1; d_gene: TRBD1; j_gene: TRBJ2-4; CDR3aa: CSARKTGANIQYF; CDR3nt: TGCAGTGCTAGAAAGACAGGGGCAAACATTCAGTACTTC
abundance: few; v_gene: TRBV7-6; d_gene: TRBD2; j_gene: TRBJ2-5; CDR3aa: CASSRQTTGTSDFQETQYF; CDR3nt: TGTGCCAGCAGCCGACAAACCACCGGGACTAGCGATTTCCAAGAGACCCAGTACTTC
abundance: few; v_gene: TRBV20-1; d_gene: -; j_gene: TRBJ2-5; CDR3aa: CSAGYSGSQETQYF; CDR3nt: TGCAGTGCTGGGTATAGCGGTTCACAAGAGACCCAGTACTTC
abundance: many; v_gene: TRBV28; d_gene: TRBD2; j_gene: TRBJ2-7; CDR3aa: CASSSLAGGLYEQYF; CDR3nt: TGTGCCAGCAGTTCATTAGCGGGAGGGTTGTACGAGCAGTACTTC
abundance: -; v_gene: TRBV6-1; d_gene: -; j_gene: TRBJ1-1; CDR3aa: CASSPRGAEAFF; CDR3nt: TGTGCCAGCAGTCCCCGGGGGGCTGAAGCTTTCTTT
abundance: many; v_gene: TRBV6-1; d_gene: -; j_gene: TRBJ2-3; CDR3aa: CASSDETDTQYF; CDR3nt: TGTGCCAGCAGTGACGAAACAGATACGCAGTATTTT
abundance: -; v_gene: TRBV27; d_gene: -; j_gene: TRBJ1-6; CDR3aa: CASSLWGAVNSPLHF; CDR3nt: TGTGCCAGCAGTTTATGGGGGGCAGTGAATTCACCCCTCCACTTT
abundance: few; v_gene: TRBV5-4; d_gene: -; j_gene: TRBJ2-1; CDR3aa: CASSPPGPRNNEQFF; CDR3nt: TGTGCCAGCAGCCCACCGGGACCCAGGAACAATGAGCAGTTCTTC
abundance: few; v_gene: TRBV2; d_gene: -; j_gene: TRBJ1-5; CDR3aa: CASSEGQSPTHSNQPQHF; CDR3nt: TGTGCCAGCAGTGAAGGACAGTCCCCAACACATAGCAATCAGCCCCAGCATTTT
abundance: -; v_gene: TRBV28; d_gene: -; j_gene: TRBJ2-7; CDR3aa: CASSLYRESVYEQYF; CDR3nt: TGTGCCAGCAGTTTATATCGTGAGTCAGTCTACGAGCAGTACTTC
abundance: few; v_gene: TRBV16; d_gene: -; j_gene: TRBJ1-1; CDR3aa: CASSQPDLNTEAFF; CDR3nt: TGTGCCAGCAGCCAGCCCGACCTGAACACTGAAGCTTTCTTT
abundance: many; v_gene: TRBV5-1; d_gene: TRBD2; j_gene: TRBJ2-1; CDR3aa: CASSLGGGEPIYNEQFF; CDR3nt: TGCGCCAGCAGCTTGGGTGGGGGGGAGCCAATCTACAATGAGCAGTTCTTC
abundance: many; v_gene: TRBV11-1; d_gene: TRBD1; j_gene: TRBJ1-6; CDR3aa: CASSRSGGESPLHF; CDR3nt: TGTGCCAGCTCTAGGTCAGGGGGCGAATCACCCCTCCACTTT
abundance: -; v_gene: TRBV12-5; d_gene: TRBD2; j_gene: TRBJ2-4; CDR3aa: CASTTGTSGVQYF; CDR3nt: TGTGCTAGCACAACCGGGACTAGCGGCGTTCAGTACTTC
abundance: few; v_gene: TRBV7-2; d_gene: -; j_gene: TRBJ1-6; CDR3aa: CASSADGYSPLHF; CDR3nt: TGTGCCAGCAGCGCGGACGGTTATTCACCCCTCCACTTT
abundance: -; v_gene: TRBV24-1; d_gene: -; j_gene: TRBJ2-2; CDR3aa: CATTGTNTGELFF; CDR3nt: TGTGCCACCACGGGCACGAACACCGGGGAGCTGTTTTTT
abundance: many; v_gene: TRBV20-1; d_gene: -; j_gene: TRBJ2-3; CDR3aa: CSARGAGRGHTDTQYF; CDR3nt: TGCAGTGCTAGAGGAGCGGGAAGGGGGCACACAGATACGCAGTATTTT
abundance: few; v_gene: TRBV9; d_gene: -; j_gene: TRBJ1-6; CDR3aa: CASSPQTGVNSPLHF; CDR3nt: TGTGCCAGCAGCCCGCAGACGGGGGTAAATTCACCCCTCCACTTT
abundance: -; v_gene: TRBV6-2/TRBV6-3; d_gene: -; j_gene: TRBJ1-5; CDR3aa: CASSLLGGLSNQPQHF; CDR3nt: TGTGCCAGCAGCTTACTAGGAGGGTTAAGCAATCAGCCCCAGCATTTT
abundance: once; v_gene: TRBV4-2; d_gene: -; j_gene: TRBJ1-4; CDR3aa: CASSQVFSGEGVTNEKLFF; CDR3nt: TGTGCCAGCAGCCAAGTTTTTTCGGGGGAGGGCGTGACTAATGAAAAACTGTTTTTT
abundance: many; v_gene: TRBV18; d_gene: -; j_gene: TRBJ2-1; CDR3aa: CASSGNNEQFF; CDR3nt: TGTGCCAGCTCCGGAAACAATGAGCAGTTCTTC
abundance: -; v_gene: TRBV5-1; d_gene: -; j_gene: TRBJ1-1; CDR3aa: CASSLYPGAGTEAFF; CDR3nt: TGCGCCAGCAGCTTGTATCCGGGGGCAGGGACTGAAGCTTTCTTT
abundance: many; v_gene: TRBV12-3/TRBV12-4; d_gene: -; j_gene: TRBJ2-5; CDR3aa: CASSLGWGTQYF; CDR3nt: TGTGCCAGCAGTCTAGGGTGGGGGACCCAGTACTTC
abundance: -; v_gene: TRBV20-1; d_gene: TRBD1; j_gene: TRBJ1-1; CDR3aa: CSASRGQTEAFF; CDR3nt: TGCAGTGCAAGCAGGGGGCAGACTGAAGCTTTCTTT
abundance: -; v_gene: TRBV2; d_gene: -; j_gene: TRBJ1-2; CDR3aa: CASSEIGGSNYGYTF; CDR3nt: TGTGCCAGCAGTGAAATTGGTGGTTCTAACTATGGCTACACCTTC
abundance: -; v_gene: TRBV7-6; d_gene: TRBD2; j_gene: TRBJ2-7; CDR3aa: CASSLGGLAGGPHEQYF; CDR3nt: TGTGCCAGCAGCTTAGGGGGCCTAGCGGGAGGGCCCCACGAGCAGTACTTC
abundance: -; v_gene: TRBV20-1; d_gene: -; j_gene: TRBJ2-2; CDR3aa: CSARGPRDTGELFF; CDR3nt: TGCAGTGCTCGGGGGCCCCGGGACACCGGGGAGCTGTTTTTT
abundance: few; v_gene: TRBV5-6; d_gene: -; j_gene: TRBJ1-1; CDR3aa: CASSTPGPLLAFF; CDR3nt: TGTGCCAGCAGCACTCCGGGACCCCTTTTGGCTTTCTTT
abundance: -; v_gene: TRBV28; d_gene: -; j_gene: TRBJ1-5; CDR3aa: CASSGTLGQPQHF; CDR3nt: TGTGCCAGCAGCGGGACATTGGGTCAGCCCCAGCATTTT
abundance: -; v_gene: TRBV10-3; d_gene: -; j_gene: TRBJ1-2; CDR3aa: CAISQPGQNYGYTF; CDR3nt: TGTGCCATCAGTCAACCCGGACAGAACTATGGCTACACCTTC
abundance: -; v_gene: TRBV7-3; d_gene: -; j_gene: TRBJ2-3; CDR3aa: CASSLVGLTGDTQYF; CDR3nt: TGTGCCAGCAGCTTAGTGGGGCTAACGGGGGATACGCAGTATTTT
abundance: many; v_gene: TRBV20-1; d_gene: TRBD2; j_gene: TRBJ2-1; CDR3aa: CSASGGALSYNEQFF; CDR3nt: TGCAGTGCTAGCGGGGGGGCTCTCTCCTACAATGAGCAGTTCTTC
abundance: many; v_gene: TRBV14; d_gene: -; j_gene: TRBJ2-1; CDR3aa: CASSLGGANVKYEQFF; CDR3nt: TGTGCCAGCAGCCTCGGGGGAGCGAACGTTAAGTATGAGCAGTTCTTC
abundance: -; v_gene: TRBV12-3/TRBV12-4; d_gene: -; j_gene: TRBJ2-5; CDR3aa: CASSRPQARAETQYF; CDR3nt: TGTGCCAGCAGCCGTCCGCAGGCTCGGGCGGAGACCCAGTACTTC
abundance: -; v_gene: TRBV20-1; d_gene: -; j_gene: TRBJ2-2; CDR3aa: CSAISGQNTGELFF; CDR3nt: TGCAGTGCTATTTCGGGACAGAACACCGGGGAGCTGTTTTTT
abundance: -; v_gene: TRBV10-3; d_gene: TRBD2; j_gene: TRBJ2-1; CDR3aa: CAISESLAVAYNEQFF; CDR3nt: TGTGCCATCAGTGAGTCGCTAGCGGTCGCCTACAATGAGCAGTTCTTC
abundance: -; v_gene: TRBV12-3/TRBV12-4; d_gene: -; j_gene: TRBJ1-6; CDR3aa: CASSEIGGASYNSPLHF; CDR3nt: TGTGCCAGCAGTGAAATTGGAGGGGCATCCTATAATTCACCCCTCCACTTT
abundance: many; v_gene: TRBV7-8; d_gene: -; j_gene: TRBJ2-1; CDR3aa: CASSSQGGEQFF; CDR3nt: TGTGCCAGCAGCTCACAGGGTGGGGAGCAGTTCTTC
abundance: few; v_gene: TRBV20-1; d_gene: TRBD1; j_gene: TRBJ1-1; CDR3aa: CSAHQPGTGNTEAFF; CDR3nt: TGCAGTGCCCACCAACCCGGGACAGGGAACACTGAAGCTTTCTTT
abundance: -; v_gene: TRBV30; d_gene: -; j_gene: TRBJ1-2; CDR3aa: CAWSVPPPHYGYTF; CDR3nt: TGTGCCTGGAGTGTACCACCGCCGCACTATGGCTACACCTTC
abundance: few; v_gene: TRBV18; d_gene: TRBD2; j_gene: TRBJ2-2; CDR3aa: CASSPPGLAVNTGELFF; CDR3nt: TGTGCCAGCTCACCCCCGGGACTAGCGGTCAACACCGGGGAGCTGTTTTTT
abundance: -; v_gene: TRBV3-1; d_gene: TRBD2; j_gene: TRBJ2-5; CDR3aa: CASSWTSEGTQYF; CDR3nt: TGTGCCAGCAGCTGGACTAGCGAGGGAACCCAGTACTTC
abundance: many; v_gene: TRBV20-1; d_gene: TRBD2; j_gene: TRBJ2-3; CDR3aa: CSAGLAGTDTQYF; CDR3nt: TGCAGTGCCGGACTAGCGGGCACAGATACGCAGTATTTT
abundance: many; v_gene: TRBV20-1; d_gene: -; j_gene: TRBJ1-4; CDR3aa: CSARKSATNEKLFF; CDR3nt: TGCAGTGCTAGAAAGTCGGCAACTAATGAAAAACTGTTTTTT
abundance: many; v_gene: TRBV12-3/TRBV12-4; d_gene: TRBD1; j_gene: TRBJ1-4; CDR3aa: CASSPQGVNEKLFF; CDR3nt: TGTGCCAGCAGTCCCCAGGGGGTTAATGAAAAACTGTTTTTT